This is a list of T cell receptor beta chains from one sample in a study of blood T cell repertoires in COVID-19. Using immunoSEQ multiplex PCR, the repertoire was profiled, and TCRdb retains in-frame clones only, with some absent. The table records 50,000 to 65,000 clones, 88% of them present only once. The sample consisted of peripheral blood. The receptors derive from a man aged 50 or older with active COVID-19. Both conserved end residues are part of each CDR3.

j_call cdr3_length v_call cdr3_aa
TRBJ2-3 14 TRBV15 CATSSAGGVDTQYF
TRBJ1-1 16 TRBV11-2 CASSPKISGEGTEAFF
TRBJ2-3 15 TRBV3-1/TRBV3-2 CASSRRLAGADTQYF
TRBJ1-3 13 TRBV9 CASSYISGNTIYF
TRBJ2-5 18 TRBV14 CASSQEPPWEGYGETQYF
TRBJ2-1 14 TRBV19 CASRPLAGGNEQFF
TRBJ2-2 15 TRBV5-1 CASSLVQGNTGELFF
TRBJ1-1 13 TRBV9 CASSEAPNTEAFF
TRBJ1-2 13 TRBV12-3/TRBV12-4 CASRSGTHYGYTF
TRBJ1-3 12 TRBV12-3/TRBV12-4 CASSPPRNTIYF
TRBJ1-1 13 TRBV7-6 CASSLVEEVEAFF
TRBJ2-7 13 TRBV3-1/TRBV3-2 CASSHTKPGVQYF
TRBJ1-6 18 TRBV7-2 CASSSKRARDSGNSPLHF
TRBJ2-2 15 TRBV19 CASTFLTANTGELFF
TRBJ2-5 11 TRBV18 CASSATETQYF
TRBJ2-3 18 TRBV5-6 CASSFDMGLLHSTDTQYF
TRBJ1-3 13 TRBV6-6 CASSPTEGNTIYF
TRBJ1-2 13 TRBV2 CASSVTGGHGYTF
TRBJ2-5 13 TRBV7-7 CASSDQQGETQYF
TRBJ2-3 16 TRBV9 CASSVTRLAGLPGQYF
TRBJ2-3 15 TRBV7-3 CASRTERGLTDTQYF
TRBJ1-4 13 TRBV19 CASSPGTGFGLFF
TRBJ1-4 12 TRBV6-1 CASSEQMEKLFF
TRBJ2-6 19 TRBV6-1 CASSVKVLPAVSGANVLTF
TRBJ1-6 14 TRBV9 CASSLGGYNSPLHF
TRBJ2-7 16 TRBV5-1 CASSLGIAGGSYEQYF
TRBJ2-5 17 TRBV7-8 CASSSRGRGGPEETQYF
TRBJ1-1 14 TRBV7-2 CASSSRVMNTEAFF
TRBJ1-1 14 TRBV28 CASNIQGMNTEAFF
TRBJ1-5 14 TRBV5-6 CASSFGQAEQPQHF
TRBJ2-7 19 TRBV7-2 CASSLKVGGLAGDRYEQYF
TRBJ1-2 15 TRBV7-2 CASSSGTGRVYGYTF
TRBJ2-3 14 TRBV4-3 CASSQDPARSTQYF
TRBJ1-3 13 TRBV3-1/TRBV3-2 CASSQGHGGTIYF
TRBJ2-1 12 TRBV6-1 CASSEGRASKFF
TRBJ2-3 16 TRBV6-5 CASSSLWTGLTDTQYF
TRBJ1-2 14 TRBV3-1/TRBV3-2 CASSPPGQGEGYTF
TRBJ2-1 13 TRBV5-1 CASSFLLASEQFF
TRBJ1-2 17 TRBV4-1 CASSHPLGTGANYGYTF
TRBJ1-5 14 TRBV6-5 CASSDGQGAQPQHF
TRBJ2-5 16 TRBV3-1/TRBV3-2 CASSQDPRLGGETQYF
TRBJ1-2 14 TRBV30 CAWRGPGANYGYTF
TRBJ1-2 12 TRBV6-2/TRBV6-3 CASSTTGFGYTF
TRBJ1-2 16 TRBV19 CASSMLSDQGAYGYTF
TRBJ2-5 13 TRBV12-3/TRBV12-4 CASSFSAQEAQYF
TRBJ2-6 18 TRBV5-1 CASSLGSSGGSGANVLTF
TRBJ2-1 15 TRBV5-5 CASSPYSTGGNEQFF
TRBJ1-1 15 TRBV19 CASSIDARIVTEAFF
TRBJ2-7 14 TRBV6-5 CASSRQGTMYEQYF
TRBJ2-1 15 TRBV11-1 CASSSGRGLGGEQFF
TRBJ1-6 16 TRBV6-5 CASSYSGQEGGSPLHF
TRBJ2-1 16 TRBV30 CAWSVSGTGPGNEQFF
TRBJ2-2 16 TRBV10-3 CAISDGQGASTGELFF
TRBJ2-3 15 TRBV13 CASSLPPVDTDTQYF
TRBJ1-2 12 TRBV6-6 CASRSGGGGYTF
TRBJ2-5 13 TRBV5-6 CASSARGLETQYF
TRBJ1-6 14 TRBV19 CASSLDRDNSPLHF
TRBJ1-1 14 TRBV7-9 CASSPRAADTEAFF
TRBJ1-2 15 TRBV28 CASSGTGETNYGYTF
TRBJ1-2 14 TRBV11-2 CASRSPGQGNGYTF